This T cell receptor beta chain was obtained from a study of T cells in Graves' hyperthyroidism and ophthalmopathy. Researchers amplified the TCR beta CDR3 regions from RNA transcripts. With the HTBI primer set, the TCR CDR3 went through a first round of RT-PCR. TCRdb reanalysed the multiplex PCR reads using MiXCR and keeps one entry per CDR3 protein. Among about 760,000 distinct CDR3 sequences listed, roughly a third were seen once. CDR3 size: 13 residues. V was clipped by 3 bases and J by 6 bases, with 14 bases between them. Germline loops: CDR1 DFQATT, CDR2 SNEGSKA (reference sequence). At least ten counts were recorded for this clonotype. Its antigen is as yet unknown. General study results and limits: Also found in blood were most expanded thyroid clonotypes above 0.001.

The authors took PBMCs from roughly 9.5 ml fresh peripheral blood. The specimen sequenced was blood. The clonotype originates from a woman in her thirties or forties with Graves' hyperthyroidism. This chain connects TRBV20-1 to TRBJ1-2; D is unresolved. Here the CDR3 reads CSASQTARNGYTF. Here the CDR3 DNA reads TGCAGTGCTAGTCAAACGGCACGGAATGGCTACACCTTC.